This T cell receptor (beta chain) stems from a study of blood T cell repertoires in COVID-19. The protocol was immunoSEQ multiplex PCR, while the TCRdb copy is restricted to in-frame clones and leaves out a portion. The data show about 150,000 clones, about 80% seen once. This clonotype was sampled from a man in his fifties or sixties with acute or convalescent COVID-19. Source material: peripheral blood.

This CDR3 is CAWSRGSYTEAFF. CDR3 bases: TGTGCCTGGAGTCGGGGGAGTTACACTGAAGCTTTCTTT. This chain links TRBV30 with TRBJ1-1; weak D call: TRBD1 (5 bases). Trimming removed 2 bases from V and 3 bases from J, with 10 bases in between. CDR1 and CDR2 (germline): GTSNPN, SVGIG (reference sequence). The CDR3 runs to 13 residues.